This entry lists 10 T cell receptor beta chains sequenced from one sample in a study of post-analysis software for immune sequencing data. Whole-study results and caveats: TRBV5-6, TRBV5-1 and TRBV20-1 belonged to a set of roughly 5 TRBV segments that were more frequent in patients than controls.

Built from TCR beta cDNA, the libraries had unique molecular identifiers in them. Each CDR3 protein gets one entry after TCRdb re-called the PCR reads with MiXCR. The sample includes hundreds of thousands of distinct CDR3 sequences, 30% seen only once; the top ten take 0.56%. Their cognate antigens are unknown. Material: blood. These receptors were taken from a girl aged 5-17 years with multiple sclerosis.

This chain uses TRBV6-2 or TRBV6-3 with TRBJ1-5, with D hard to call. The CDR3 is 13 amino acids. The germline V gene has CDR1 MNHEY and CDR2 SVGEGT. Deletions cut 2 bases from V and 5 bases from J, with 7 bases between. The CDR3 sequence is CASSYAGDQPQHF. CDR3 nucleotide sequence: TGTGCCAGCAGTTACGCGGGAGATCAGCCCCAGCATTTT.

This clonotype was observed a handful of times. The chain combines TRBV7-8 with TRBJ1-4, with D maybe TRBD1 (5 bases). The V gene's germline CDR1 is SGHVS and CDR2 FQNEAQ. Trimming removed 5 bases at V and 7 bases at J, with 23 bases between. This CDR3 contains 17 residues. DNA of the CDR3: TGTGCCAGCAGCCCCAATCCCCTCCGGGACTTGGGTGAAAAACTGTTTTTT. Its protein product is CASSPNPLRDLGEKLFF.

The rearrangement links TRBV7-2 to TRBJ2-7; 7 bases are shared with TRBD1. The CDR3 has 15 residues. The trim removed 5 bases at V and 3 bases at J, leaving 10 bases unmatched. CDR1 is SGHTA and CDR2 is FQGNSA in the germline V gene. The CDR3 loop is CASSLTGVAFYEQYF. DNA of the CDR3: TGTGCCAGCAGCCTTACAGGGGTAGCCTTCTACGAGCAGTACTTC. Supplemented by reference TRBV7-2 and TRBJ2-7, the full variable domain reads GAGVSQSPSNKVTEKGKDVELRCDPISGHTALYWYRQSLGQGLEFLIYFQGNSAPDKSGLPSDRFSAERTGGSVSTLTIQRTQQEDSAVYLCASSLTGVAFYEQYFGPGTRLTVT.

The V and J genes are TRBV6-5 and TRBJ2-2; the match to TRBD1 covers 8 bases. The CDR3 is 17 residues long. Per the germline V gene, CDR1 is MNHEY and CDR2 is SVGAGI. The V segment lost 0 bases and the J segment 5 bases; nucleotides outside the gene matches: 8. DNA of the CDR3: TGTGCCAGCAGTTACTCGCCAGGGGGCGCGCGAACCGGGGAGCTGTTTTTT. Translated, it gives CASSYSPGGARTGELFF.

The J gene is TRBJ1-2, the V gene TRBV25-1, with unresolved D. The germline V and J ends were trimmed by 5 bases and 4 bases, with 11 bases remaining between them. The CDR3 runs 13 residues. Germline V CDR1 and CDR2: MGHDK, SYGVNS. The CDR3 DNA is TGTGCCAGCAGTCCGGCGATGGCCTATGGCTACACCTTC. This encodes CASSPAMAYGYTF.

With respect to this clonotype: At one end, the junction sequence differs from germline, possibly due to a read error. Here the CDR3 DNA reads TGTGCCGGCAGCCCCACGACAGGGACGAGCTCCTACAATGAGCAGTTCTTC. Residues: CAGSPTTGTSSYNEQFF. The chain combines TRBV7-2 with TRBJ2-1; 7 bases line up with TRBD1. The CDR3 loop spans 17 amino acids. Germline CDR1 and CDR2: SGHTA and FQGNSA.

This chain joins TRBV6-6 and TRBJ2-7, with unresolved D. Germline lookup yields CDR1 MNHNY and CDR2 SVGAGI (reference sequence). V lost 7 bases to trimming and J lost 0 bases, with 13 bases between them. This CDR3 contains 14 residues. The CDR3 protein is CASIPFLSSYEQYF. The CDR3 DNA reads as TGTGCCAGCATCCCTTTTCTGAGCTCCTACGAGCAGTACTTC.

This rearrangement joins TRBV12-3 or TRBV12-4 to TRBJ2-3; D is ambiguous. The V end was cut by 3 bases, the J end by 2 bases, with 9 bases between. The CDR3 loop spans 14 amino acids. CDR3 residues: CASSFSRVTDTQYF. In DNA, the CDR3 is TGTGCCAGCAGTTTTTCCCGAGTCACAGATACGCAGTATTTT.

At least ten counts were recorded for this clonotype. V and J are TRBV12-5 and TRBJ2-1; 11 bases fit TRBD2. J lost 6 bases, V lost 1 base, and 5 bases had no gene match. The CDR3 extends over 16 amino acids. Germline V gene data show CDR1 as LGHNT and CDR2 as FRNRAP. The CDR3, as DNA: TGTGCTAGTGGTTTGGCCACTAGCGGGGGAGTCAATGAGCAGTTCTTC. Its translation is CASGLATSGGVNEQFF.

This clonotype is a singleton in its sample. This CDR3 reads CASRSRRLAGGTSYEQYF. In DNA, the CDR3 is TGTGCCAGCAGATCCCGCCGTCTAGCGGGAGGAACTTCCTACGAGCAGTACTTC. The genes are TRBV3-1 and TRBJ2-7; 11 bases are shared with TRBD2. V lost 6 bases to trimming and J lost 1 base; unmatched junction nucleotides: 14. Germline CDR1 LGHDT, CDR2 YNNKEL (reference sequence). CDR3 length: 18 residues.